Listed below are T cell receptor beta chains from one sample, sequenced in a study of T cells in Graves' hyperthyroidism and ophthalmopathy. Using its own MiXCR run on the multiplex PCR reads, TCRdb lists one record per CDR3 protein. Of some 600,000 distinct CDR3 sequences listed, more than 45% are singletons. Sequencing was done on a sample of peripheral blood or thyroid tissue (not recorded which). These receptors originate from a woman aged 18 to 35 with Graves' hyperthyroidism. Both conserved end residues are part of each CDR3. A D gene is named only where the DNA matches it firmly. For some rows the clone size is stated as once, few or many, or as a class when expanded; others skip it.

CDR3 length: 15
clone size: few
J gene: TRBJ2-5
D gene: -
V gene: TRBV20-1
CDR3 DNA: TGCAGTGCTGAGACAACGGGGCGACCCCAAGAGACCCAGTACTTC
CDR3 protein: CSAETTGRPQETQYF

CDR3 length: 14
clone size: -
J gene: TRBJ1-1
D gene: -
V gene: TRBV7-9
CDR3 DNA: TGTGCCAGCAGCAGGGGGTTGGGGAACACTGAAGCTTTCTTT
CDR3 protein: CASSRGLGNTEAFF

CDR3 length: 15
clone size: -
J gene: TRBJ2-5
D gene: -
V gene: TRBV2
CDR3 DNA: TGTGCCAGCAGTTACTCGCCAGGGGCCGGAGAGACCCAGTACTTC
CDR3 protein: CASSYSPGAGETQYF

CDR3 length: 14
clone size: few
J gene: TRBJ1-4
D gene: -
V gene: TRBV4-2
CDR3 DNA: TGTGCCAGCAGCCAAGATCAAACTAATGAAAAACTGTTTTTT
CDR3 protein: CASSQDQTNEKLFF

CDR3 length: 15
clone size: -
J gene: TRBJ2-1
D gene: -
V gene: TRBV10-3
CDR3 DNA: TGTGCCATCAGTGTTGGGTCCACAACCGGAAACGAGCAGTTCTTC
CDR3 protein: CAISVGSTTGNEQFF

CDR3 length: 15
clone size: -
J gene: TRBJ2-3
D gene: -
V gene: TRBV24-1
CDR3 DNA: TGTGCCACCAGTGATCAAGGACAGCTATCAGATACGCAGTATTTT
CDR3 protein: CATSDQGQLSDTQYF

CDR3 length: 18
clone size: few
J gene: TRBJ1-2
D gene: TRBD1
V gene: TRBV11-2
CDR3 DNA: TGTGCCAGCAGCTTAGAGGCAGGACAGGGGTTTACCAACTATGGCTACACCTTC
CDR3 protein: CASSLEAGQGFTNYGYTF

CDR3 length: 14
clone size: -
J gene: TRBJ2-7
D gene: -
V gene: TRBV29-1
CDR3 DNA: TGCAGCGTCCGCCAGGACCTAATCCCCTACAAGCAGTACTTC
CDR3 protein: CSVRQDLIPYKQYF

CDR3 length: 13
clone size: many
J gene: TRBJ2-5
D gene: TRBD1
V gene: TRBV7-2
CDR3 DNA: TGTGCCAGCAGCTCTGGACAGGGAGAGACCCAGTACTTC
CDR3 protein: CASSSGQGETQYF

CDR3 length: 14
clone size: -
J gene: TRBJ1-4
D gene: -
V gene: TRBV20-1
CDR3 DNA: TGCAGCGCCGGACCTTATTCAACTAATGAAAAACTGTTTTTT
CDR3 protein: CSAGPYSTNEKLFF

CDR3 length: 17
clone size: -
J gene: TRBJ1-5
D gene: TRBD1
V gene: TRBV7-9
CDR3 DNA: TGTGCCAGCAGCACCCGGGACAGCCAGGGAAACTATCAGCCCCAGCATTTT
CDR3 protein: CASSTRDSQGNYQPQHF

CDR3 length: 14
clone size: -
J gene: TRBJ1-1
D gene: TRBD1
V gene: TRBV7-9
CDR3 DNA: TGTGCCAGCAAGTTGGGACAGGTCGGCACTGAAGCTTTCTTT
CDR3 protein: CASKLGQVGTEAFF

CDR3 length: 14
clone size: few
J gene: TRBJ1-2
D gene: -
V gene: TRBV10-3
CDR3 DNA: TGTGCCAGCAGTCTCGGGACGCAGTATAATGGCTACACCTTC
CDR3 protein: CASSLGTQYNGYTF

CDR3 length: 14
clone size: -
J gene: TRBJ2-7
D gene: TRBD1
V gene: TRBV5-1
CDR3 DNA: TGCGCCAGCCGGCCCCCGGGACAGGGGGCGGAGCAGTACTTC
CDR3 protein: CASRPPGQGAEQYF

CDR3 length: 15
clone size: many
J gene: TRBJ1-1
D gene: -
V gene: TRBV7-9
CDR3 DNA: TGTGCCAGCAGCTTACTACAGGGCGTGAACACTGAAGCTTTCTTT
CDR3 protein: CASSLLQGVNTEAFF

CDR3 length: 12
clone size: many
J gene: TRBJ1-5
D gene: -
V gene: TRBV7-9
CDR3 DNA: TGTGCCAGCAGCCCTTTCGACCAGCCCCAGCATTTT
CDR3 protein: CASSPFDQPQHF

CDR3 length: 12
clone size: -
J gene: TRBJ2-7
D gene: TRBD2
V gene: TRBV2
CDR3 DNA: TGTGCCAGCAGGCCGGGACTAGCCGCGCAGTACTTC
CDR3 protein: CASRPGLAAQYF